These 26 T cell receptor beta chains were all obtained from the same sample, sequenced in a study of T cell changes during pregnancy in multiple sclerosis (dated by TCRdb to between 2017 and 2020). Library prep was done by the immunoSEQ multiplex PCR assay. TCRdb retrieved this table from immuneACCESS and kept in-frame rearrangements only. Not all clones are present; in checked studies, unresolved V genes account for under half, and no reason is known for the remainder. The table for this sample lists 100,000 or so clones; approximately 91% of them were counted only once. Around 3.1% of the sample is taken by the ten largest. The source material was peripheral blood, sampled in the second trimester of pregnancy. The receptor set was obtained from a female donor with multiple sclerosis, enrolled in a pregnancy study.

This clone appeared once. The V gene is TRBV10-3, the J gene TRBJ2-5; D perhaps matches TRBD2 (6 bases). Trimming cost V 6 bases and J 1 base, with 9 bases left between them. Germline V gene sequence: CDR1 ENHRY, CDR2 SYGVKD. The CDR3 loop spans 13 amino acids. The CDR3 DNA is TGTGCCATCAGCCTACTAGCCCAAGAGACCCAGTACTTC. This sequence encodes CAISLLAQETQYF.

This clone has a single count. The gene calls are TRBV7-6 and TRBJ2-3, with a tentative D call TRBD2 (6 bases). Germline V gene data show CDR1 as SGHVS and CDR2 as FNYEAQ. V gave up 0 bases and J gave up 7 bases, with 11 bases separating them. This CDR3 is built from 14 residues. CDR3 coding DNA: TGTGCCAGCAGCTTAGCGCCCGGGGGAAATACGCAGTATTTT. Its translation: CASSLAPGGNTQYF.

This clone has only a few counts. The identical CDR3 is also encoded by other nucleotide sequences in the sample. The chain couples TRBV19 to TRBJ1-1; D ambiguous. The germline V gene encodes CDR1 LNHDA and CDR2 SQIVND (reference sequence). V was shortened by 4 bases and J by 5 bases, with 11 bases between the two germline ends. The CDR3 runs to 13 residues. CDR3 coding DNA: TGTGCCAGTAGTAAGGCAGGTCGGACTGAAGCTTTCTTT. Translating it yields CASSKAGRTEAFF.

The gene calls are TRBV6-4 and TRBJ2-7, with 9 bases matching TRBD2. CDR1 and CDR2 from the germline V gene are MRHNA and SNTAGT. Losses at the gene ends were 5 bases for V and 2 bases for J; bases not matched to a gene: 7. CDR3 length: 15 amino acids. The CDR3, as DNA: TGTGCCAGCAGTCCCCAGGCTAGCGGGACCTACGAGCAGTACTTC. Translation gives CASSPQASGTYEQYF.

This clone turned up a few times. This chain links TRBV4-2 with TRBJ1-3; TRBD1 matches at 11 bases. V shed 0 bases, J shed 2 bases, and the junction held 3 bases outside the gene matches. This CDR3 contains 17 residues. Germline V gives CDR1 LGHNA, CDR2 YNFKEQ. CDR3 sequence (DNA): TGTGCCAGCAGCCAAGAGCGGACAGGGGGCGCTGGAAACACCATATATTTT. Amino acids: CASSQERTGGAGNTIYF.

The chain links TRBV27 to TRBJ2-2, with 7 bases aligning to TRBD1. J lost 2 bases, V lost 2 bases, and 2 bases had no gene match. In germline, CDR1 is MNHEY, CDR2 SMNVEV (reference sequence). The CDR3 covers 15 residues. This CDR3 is CASSLDRVNTGELFF. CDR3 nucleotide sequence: TGTGCCAGCAGTTTAGACAGGGTTAACACCGGGGAGCTGTTTTTT.

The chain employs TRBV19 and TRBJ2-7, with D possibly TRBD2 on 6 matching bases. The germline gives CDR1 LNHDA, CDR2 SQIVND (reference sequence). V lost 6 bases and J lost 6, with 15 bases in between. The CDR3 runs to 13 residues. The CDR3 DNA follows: TGTGCCAGTAGATCTACGGGAGCCGGCGAGCAGTACTTC. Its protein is CASRSTGAGEQYF.

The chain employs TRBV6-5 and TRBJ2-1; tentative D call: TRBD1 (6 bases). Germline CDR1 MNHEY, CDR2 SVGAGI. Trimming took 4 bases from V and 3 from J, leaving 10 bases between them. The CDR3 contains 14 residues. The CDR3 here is CASSLGAVYNEQFF. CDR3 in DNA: TGTGCCAGCAGTTTGGGGGCTGTCTACAATGAGCAGTTCTTC.

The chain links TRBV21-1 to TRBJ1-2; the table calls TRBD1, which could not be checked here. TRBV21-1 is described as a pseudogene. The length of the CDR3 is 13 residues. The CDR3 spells CASSKVSIYGYTF. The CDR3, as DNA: TGTGCCAGCAGCAAAGTCAGTATCTATGGCTACACCTTC.

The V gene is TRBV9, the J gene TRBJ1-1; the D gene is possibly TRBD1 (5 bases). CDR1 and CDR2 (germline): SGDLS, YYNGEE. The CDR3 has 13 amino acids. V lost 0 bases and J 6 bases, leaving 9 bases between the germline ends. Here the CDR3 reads CASSVGGDSEAFF. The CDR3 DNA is TGTGCCAGCAGCGTAGGGGGGGACTCTGAAGCTTTCTTT.

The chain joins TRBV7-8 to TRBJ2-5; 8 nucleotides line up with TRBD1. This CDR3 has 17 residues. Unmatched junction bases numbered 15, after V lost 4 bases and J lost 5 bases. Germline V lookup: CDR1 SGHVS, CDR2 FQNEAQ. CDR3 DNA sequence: TGTGCCAGCAGCTCTTTTGAGGGCAGGGGGCCTTGGGAGACCCAGTACTTC. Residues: CASSSFEGRGPWETQYF.

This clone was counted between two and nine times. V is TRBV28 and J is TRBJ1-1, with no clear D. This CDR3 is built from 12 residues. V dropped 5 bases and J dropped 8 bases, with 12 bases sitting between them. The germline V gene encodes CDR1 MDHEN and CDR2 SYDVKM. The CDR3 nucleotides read TGTGCCAGCAGTCCCCCCGTCTTCGAAGCTTTCTTT. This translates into CASSPPVFEAFF.

CDR3 loop: CASSSRDIPLGTEAFF. The CDR3 DNA is TGTGCCAGCAGTTCCCGGGACATCCCCCTGGGCACTGAAGCTTTCTTT. V usage is TRBV6-5 and J usage is TRBJ1-1, with D possibly being TRBD1 (6 bases). Trimming shortened V by 4 bases and J by 4 bases, and 19 bases separated the two germline ends. The length of the CDR3 is 16 residues. Germline assignment: CDR1 MNHEY and CDR2 SVGAGI.

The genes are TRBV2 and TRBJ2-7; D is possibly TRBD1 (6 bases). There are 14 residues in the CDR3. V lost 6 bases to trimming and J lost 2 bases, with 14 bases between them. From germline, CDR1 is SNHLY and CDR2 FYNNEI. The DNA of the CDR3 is TGTGCCAGCAGGCCGGGACAAGAACCCTACGAGCAGTACTTC. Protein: CASRPGQEPYEQYF. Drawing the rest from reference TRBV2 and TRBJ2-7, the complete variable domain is EPEVTQTPSHQVTQMGQEVILRCVPISNHLYFYWYRQILGQKVEFLVSFYNNEISEKSEIFDDQFSVERPDGSNFTLKIRSTKLEDSAMYFCASRPGQEPYEQYFGPGTRLTVT.

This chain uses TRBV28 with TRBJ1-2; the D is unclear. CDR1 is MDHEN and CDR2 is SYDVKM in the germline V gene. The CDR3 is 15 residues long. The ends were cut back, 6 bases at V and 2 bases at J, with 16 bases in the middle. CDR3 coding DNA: TGTGCCAGCAGCCGGGAACCAGAGTGGAACTATGGCTACACCTTC. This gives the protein CASSREPEWNYGYTF.

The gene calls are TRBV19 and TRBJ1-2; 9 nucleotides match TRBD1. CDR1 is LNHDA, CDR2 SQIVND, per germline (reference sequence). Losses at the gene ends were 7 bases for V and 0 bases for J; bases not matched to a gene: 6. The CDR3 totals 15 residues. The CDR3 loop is CASTLGQGTNYGYTF. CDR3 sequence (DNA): TGTGCCAGTACCCTTGGACAGGGGACTAACTATGGCTACACCTTC.

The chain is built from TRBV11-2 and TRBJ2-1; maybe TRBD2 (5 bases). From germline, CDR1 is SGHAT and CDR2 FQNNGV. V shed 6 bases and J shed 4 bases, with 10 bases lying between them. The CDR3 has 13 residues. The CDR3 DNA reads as TGTGCCAGCAGTTCACTAGAATACAATGAGCAGTTCTTC. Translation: CASSSLEYNEQFF.

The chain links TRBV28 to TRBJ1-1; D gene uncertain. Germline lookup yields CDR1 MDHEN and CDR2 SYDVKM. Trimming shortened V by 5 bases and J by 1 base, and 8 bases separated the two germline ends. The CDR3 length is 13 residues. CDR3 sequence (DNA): TGTGCCAGCAGTACCGGAGCGAACACTGAAGCTTTCTTT. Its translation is CASSTGANTEAFF. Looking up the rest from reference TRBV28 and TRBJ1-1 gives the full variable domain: DVKVTQSSRYLVKRTGEKVFLECVQDMDHENMFWYRQDPGLGLRLIYFSYDVKMKEKGDIPEGYSVSREKKERFSLILESASTNQTSMYLCASSTGANTEAFFGQGTRLTVV.

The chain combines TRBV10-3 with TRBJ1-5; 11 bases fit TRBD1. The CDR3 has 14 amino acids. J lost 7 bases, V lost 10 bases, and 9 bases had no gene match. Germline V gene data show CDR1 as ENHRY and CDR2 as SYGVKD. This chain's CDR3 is CATGQGAWGQPQHF. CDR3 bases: TGTGCCACCGGACAGGGGGCTTGGGGACAGCCCCAGCATTTT.

In nucleotides, the CDR3 is TGTGCCAGTCGGGGTGGCAACTACGAGCAGTACTTC. This translates into CASRGGNYEQYF. J is TRBJ2-7 and V is TRBV2; weak D call: TRBD2 (5 bases). Germline V lookup: CDR1 SNHLY, CDR2 FYNNEI. V was trimmed by 9 bases and J by 3 bases, leaving 12 bases between them. This CDR3 spans 12 amino acids.

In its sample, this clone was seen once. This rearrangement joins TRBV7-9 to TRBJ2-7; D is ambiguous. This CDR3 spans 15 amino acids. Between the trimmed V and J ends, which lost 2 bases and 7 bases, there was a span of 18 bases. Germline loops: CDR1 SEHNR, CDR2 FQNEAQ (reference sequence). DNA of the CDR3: TGTGCCAGCAGCTTACCCACTCAGACACCACGGGAGCAGTACTTC. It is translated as CASSLPTQTPREQYF. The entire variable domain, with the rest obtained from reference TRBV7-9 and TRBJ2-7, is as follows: DTGVSQNPRHKITKRGQNVTFRCDPISEHNRLYWYRQTLGQGPEFLTYFQNEAQLEKSRLLSDRFSAERPKGSFSTLEIQRTEQGDSAMYLCASSLPTQTPREQYFGPGTRLTVT.

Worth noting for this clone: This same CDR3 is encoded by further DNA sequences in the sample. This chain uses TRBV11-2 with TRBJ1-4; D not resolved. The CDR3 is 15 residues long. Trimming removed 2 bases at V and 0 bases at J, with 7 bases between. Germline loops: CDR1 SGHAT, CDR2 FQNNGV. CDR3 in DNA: TGTGCCAGCAGCTTAAACAGTGCAACTAATGAAAAACTGTTTTTT. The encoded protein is CASSLNSATNEKLFF.

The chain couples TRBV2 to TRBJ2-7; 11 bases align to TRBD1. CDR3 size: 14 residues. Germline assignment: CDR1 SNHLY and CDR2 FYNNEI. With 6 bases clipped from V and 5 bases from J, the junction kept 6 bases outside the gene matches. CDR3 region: CASSRTGGYHEQYF. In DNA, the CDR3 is TGTGCCAGCAGCCGGACAGGGGGCTACCACGAGCAGTACTTC. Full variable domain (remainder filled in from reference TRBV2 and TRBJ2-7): EPEVTQTPSHQVTQMGQEVILRCVPISNHLYFYWYRQILGQKVEFLVSFYNNEISEKSEIFDDQFSVERPDGSNFTLKIRSTKLEDSAMYFCASSRTGGYHEQYFGPGTRLTVT.

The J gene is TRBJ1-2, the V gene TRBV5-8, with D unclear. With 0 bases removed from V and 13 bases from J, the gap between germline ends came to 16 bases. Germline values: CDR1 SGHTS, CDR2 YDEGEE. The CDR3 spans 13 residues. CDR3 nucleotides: TGTGCCAGCAGCTTGGTAGAGGTGGAGTTTTCCACCTTC. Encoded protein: CASSLVEVEFSTF.

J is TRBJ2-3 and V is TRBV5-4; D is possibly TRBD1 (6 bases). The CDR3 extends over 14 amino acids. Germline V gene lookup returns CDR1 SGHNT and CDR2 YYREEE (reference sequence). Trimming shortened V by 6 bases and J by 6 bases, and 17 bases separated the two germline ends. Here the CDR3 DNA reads TGTGCCAGCACCAAGGGGGACCTTGGGGATACGCAGTATTTT. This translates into CASTKGDLGDTQYF.

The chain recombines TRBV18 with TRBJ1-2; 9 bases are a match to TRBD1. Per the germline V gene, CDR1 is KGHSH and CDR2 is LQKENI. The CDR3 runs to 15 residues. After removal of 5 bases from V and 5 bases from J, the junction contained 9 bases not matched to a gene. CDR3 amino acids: CASSVRDRASYGYTF. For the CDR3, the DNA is TGTGCCAGCTCAGTCCGGGACAGGGCATCGTATGGCTACACCTTC.